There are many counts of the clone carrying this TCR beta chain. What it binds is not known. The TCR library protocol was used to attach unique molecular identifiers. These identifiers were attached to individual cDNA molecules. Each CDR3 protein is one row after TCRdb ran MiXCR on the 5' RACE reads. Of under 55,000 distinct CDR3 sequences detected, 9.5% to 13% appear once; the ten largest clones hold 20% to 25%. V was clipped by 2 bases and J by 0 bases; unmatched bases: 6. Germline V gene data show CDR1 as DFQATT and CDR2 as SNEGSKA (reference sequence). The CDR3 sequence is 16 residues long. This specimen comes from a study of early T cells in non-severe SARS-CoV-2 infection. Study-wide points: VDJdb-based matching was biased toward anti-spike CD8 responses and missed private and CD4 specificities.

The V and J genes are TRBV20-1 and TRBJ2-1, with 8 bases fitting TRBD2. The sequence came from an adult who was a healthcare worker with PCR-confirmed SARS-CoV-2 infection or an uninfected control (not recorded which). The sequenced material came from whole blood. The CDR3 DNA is TGCAGTGCTAGAAGTAGCGGGGTTAGCTCCTACAATGAGCAGTTCTTC. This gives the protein CSARSSGVSSYNEQFF.